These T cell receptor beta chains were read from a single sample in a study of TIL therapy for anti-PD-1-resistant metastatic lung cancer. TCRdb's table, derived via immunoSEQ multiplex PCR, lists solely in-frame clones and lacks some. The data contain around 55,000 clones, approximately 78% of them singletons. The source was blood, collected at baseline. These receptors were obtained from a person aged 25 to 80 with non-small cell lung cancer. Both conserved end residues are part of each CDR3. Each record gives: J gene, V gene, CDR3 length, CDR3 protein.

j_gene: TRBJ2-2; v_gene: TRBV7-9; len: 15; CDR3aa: CASSLSGGFTGELFF
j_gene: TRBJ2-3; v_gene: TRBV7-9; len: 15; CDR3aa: CASSLHMTGTDTQYF
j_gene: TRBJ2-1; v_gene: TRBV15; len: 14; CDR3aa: CATSRLGGNDEQFF
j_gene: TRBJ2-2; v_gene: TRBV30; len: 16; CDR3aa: CAWSTSRTGLTGELFF
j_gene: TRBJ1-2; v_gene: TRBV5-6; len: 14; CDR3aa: CASSLGTASYGYTF
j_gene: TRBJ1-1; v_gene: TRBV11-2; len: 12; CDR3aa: CASSLGVGEAFF
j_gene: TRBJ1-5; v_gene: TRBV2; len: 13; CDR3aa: CASSEGQFWPQHF
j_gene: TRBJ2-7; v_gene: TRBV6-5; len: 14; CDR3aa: CASSPRIQSNEQYF
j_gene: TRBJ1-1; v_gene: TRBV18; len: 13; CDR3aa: CASSPQENTEAFF
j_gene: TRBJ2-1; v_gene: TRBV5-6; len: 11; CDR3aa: CASSLQNEQFF
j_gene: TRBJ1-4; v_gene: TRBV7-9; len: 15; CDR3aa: CASSLLWSANEKLFF
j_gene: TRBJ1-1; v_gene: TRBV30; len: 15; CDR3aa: CAWSPGDRANTEAFF
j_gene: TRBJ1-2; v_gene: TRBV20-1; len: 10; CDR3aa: CSATDRGHTF
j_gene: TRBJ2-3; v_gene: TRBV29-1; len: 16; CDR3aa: CSVINLSDRVLGTQYF
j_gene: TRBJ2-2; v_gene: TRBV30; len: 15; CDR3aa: CAWSGTGGAAGELFF
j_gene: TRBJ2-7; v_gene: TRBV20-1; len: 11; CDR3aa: CSARRRDEQYF
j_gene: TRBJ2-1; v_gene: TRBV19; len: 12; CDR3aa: CASSAPYNEQFF
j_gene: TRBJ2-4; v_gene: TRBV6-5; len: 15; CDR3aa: CASSLRARGRNIQYF
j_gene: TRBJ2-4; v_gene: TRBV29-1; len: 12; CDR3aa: CSVGEPKNIQYF
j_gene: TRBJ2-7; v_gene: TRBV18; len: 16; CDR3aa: CASSPARVSGRNEQYF
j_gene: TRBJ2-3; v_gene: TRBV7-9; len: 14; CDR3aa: CASSLGLAADTQYF
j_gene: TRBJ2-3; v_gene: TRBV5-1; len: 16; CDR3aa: CASSALTSGGPDTQYF
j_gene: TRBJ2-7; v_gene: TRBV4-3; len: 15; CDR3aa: CASSQGDRLTYEQYF
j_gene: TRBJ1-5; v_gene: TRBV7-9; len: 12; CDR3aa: CASSRQDQPQHF
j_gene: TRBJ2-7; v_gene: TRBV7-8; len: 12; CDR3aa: CASSLTSYEQYF
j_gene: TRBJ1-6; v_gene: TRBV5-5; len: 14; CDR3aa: CASSRPGDGSPLHF
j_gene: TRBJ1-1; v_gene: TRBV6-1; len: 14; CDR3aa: CASSEGSLNTEAFF
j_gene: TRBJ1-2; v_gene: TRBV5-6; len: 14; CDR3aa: CASSLGTGAHGYTF
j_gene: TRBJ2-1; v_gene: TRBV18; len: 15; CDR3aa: CASSYGTAPYNEQFF
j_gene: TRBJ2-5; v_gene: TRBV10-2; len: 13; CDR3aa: CASSEGLRGTQYF
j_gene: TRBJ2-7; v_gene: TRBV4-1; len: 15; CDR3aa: CASSQDLRDGYEQYF
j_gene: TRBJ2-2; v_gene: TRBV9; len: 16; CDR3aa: CASSAPPGRRTGELFF
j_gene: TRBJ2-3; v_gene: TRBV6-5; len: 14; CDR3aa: CASSYRRGTDTQYF
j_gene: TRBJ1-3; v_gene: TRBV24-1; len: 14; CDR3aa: CATSDAGVADTIYF